This TCR beta chain emerged from a study of blood T cell repertoires in COVID-19. Overall study: Italy, Spain and the United States were the sources of the convalescent and acute COVID-19 samples. From T cells, B-cell-depleted T cells, or PBMCs came the material, which was cDNA or gDNA.

V was trimmed by 8 bases and J by 7 bases, leaving 20 bases between them. The germline V gene has CDR1 PRHDT and CDR2 FYEKMQ (reference sequence). This CDR3 is 15 amino acids long. The Seattle patients joined while their infection was active and were tracked longitudinally afterward. How the authors handled the data: Amplification of reference gene primers was used by the study to estimate nucleated cell counts. Only in-frame clones appear in the TCRdb table, and some are missing; sequencing was by immunoSEQ multiplex PCR. Clone size and the V and J calls come from that table; the DNA yielded D and trimming. Here the sample spans about 180,000 clones, 85% being singletons.

This sequence joins TRBV13 and TRBJ1-4, with a possible D match to TRBD1 (6 bases). Source material: peripheral blood. The TCR was taken from a person aged 65-85 years with COVID-19, enrolled during active disease. The CDR3 DNA is TGTGCCAGCCGATCTACCAGGGGTCTTGGTGAAAAACTGTTTTTT. This translates into CASRSTRGLGEKLFF.